Each of the 20 T cell receptor beta chains below was sequenced from the same sample in a study of shared clonotypes between healthy human individuals. Naivety among CD8 cells was defined by CD45RO negativity and positive CCR7 selection, thereby excluding terminally differentiated effector memory CD45RA+ cells. Using immunoSEQ multiplex PCR, the repertoire was profiled, and TCRdb retains in-frame clones only, with some absent. The sample holds under 2,000,000 clones, approximately 94% seen once. The sequenced sample was naive CD8+ T cells sorted from blood. The receptors were sampled from a man between 18 and 35 years old in good health.

The chain recombines TRBV9 with TRBJ2-1; TRBD1 aligns across 10 bases. The germline V gene has CDR1 SGDLS and CDR2 YYNGEE. This CDR3 region has 16 residues. V dropped 0 bases and J dropped 8; count of bases not matched to a gene: 8. This CDR3 reads CASSVGRDRGIHEQFF. The CDR3 nucleotides read TGTGCCAGCAGCGTAGGTAGGGACAGGGGAATCCATGAGCAGTTCTTC.

This clone showed up just once. The chain joins TRBV19 to TRBJ1-1; D is unclear. This CDR3 comprises 11 residues. The ends were cut back, 9 bases at V and 8 bases at J, with 13 bases in the middle. Germline V gene data show CDR1 as LNHDA and CDR2 as SQIVND (reference sequence). The CDR3 sequence: CASRTAFEAFF. The CDR3 coding sequence is TGTGCCAGCCGGACGGCATTCGAAGCTTTCTTT.

CDR3 nucleotides: TGCGCCAGCAGCCCTGCGGGGGCGAACTACGAGCAGTACTTC. Translating gives CASSPAGANYEQYF. This chain links TRBV4-1 with TRBJ2-7; perhaps TRBD2 as D (7 bases). The germline V gene has CDR1 MGHRA and CDR2 YSYEKL. Deletions cut 4 bases from V and 3 bases from J, with 13 bases between. This CDR3 contains 14 residues.

This chain links TRBV15 with TRBJ2-5; D call uncertain. Germline V gene sequence: CDR1 LNHNV, CDR2 YYDKDF (reference sequence). There are 15 residues in the CDR3. The V end was cut by 1 base, the J end by 0 bases, with 9 bases between. This CDR3 reads CATSRVLSNQETQYF. CDR3 nucleotides: TGTGCCACCAGCAGAGTTTTAAGCAACCAAGAGACCCAGTACTTC. Filled out from reference TRBV15 and TRBJ2-5, the complete variable domain reads DAMVIQNPRYQVTQFGKPVTLSCSQTLNHNVMYWYQQKSSQAPKLLFHYYDKDFNNEADTPDNFQSRRPNTSFCFLDIRSPGLGDTAMYLCATSRVLSNQETQYFGPGTRLLVL.

The rearrangement links TRBV30 to TRBJ1-1, with a weak D call TRBD1 (5 bases). Germline values: CDR1 GTSNPN, CDR2 SVGIG (reference sequence). This CDR3 is 12 amino acids long. V lost 1 base to trimming and J lost 11 bases, with 14 bases between them. For the CDR3, the DNA is TGTGCCTGGAGTGCGGGACCCTTTGTGGCTTTCTTT. It is translated as CAWSAGPFVAFF.

The gene calls are TRBV5-3 and TRBJ1-1; no firm D call. TRBV5-3 is assigned to the ORF class and has an uncertain function. V shed 4 bases and J shed 0 bases, with 10 bases lying between them. The CDR3 runs 14 residues. CDR3 DNA: TGTGCCAGAAGCCTCAGACATCTGAACACTGAAGCTTTCTTT. Translated, it gives CARSLRHLNTEAFF.

This chain joins TRBV6-1 and TRBJ1-6, with a weak D call TRBD1 (5 bases). The CDR3 runs 12 residues. Germline V gene sequence: CDR1 MNHNS, CDR2 SASEGT. V shed 6 bases and J shed 5 bases, with 5 bases lying between them. CDR3 amino acids: CASRGDNSPLHF. CDR3 coding DNA: TGTGCCAGCAGAGGGGATAATTCACCCCTCCACTTT.

This clone was counted once. The CDR3 DNA is TGCGCCAGCAGTGAGTCAGGGGGCTTCTACGAGCAGTACTTC. It is translated as CASSESGGFYEQYF. The V and J genes are TRBV10-2 and TRBJ2-7; TRBD1 aligns across 7 bases. The trim removed 0 bases at V and 3 bases at J, leaving 2 bases unmatched. CDR1 is WSHSY, CDR2 SAAADI, per germline. This CDR3 has 14 residues.

The gene calls are TRBV4-3 and TRBJ2-7; 7 bases agree with TRBD1. The CDR3 is 15 amino acids. Germline CDR1 reads LGHNA; CDR2 reads YSLEER. The ends lost 5 bases at V and 0 bases at J; junction bases unmatched: 7. The CDR3 sequence: CASSSSGDSSYEQYF. As DNA, the CDR3 is TGCGCCAGCAGCTCAAGTGGGGACAGCTCCTACGAGCAGTACTTC.

V and J are TRBV9 and TRBJ2-3; 10 bases are shared with TRBD2. J lost 2 bases, V lost 10 bases, and 10 bases had no gene match. Germline CDR1 and CDR2: SGDLS and YYNGEE. The CDR3 consists of 15 residues. CDR3 nucleotides: TGTGCCCCCCGCCGAGGACTAGCGGACACAGATACGCAGTATTTT. It translates to CAPRRGLADTDTQYF.

This chain uses TRBV7-6 with TRBJ2-7; the D gene is possibly TRBD1 (6 bases). Trimming stripped 3 bases from V and 5 bases from J, with 14 bases between. CDR1 and CDR2 from the germline V gene are SGHVS and FNYEAQ. The CDR3 loop spans 14 amino acids. CDR3 coding DNA: TGTGCCAGCAGCTTTCTTCAGGGGCTGGACGAGCAGTACTTC. Translating gives CASSFLQGLDEQYF.

This clone has only a few counts. The chain has TRBV30 and TRBJ1-1; D is unclear. V lost 0 bases, J lost 6 bases, and 14 bases lay in between. This CDR3 has 14 residues. Looked up from germline, CDR1 is GTSNPN and CDR2 is SVGIG (reference sequence). CDR3 amino acids: CAWSVGSGIAEAFF. The CDR3 DNA reads TGTGCCTGGAGTGTGGGGAGTGGAATTGCTGAAGCTTTCTTT.

In this sample, this clone turned up once. The J gene is TRBJ2-2, the V gene TRBV7-8; D may be TRBD1 (5 bases). With 2 bases removed from V and 1 base from J, the gap between germline ends came to 8 bases. CDR1 SGHVS and CDR2 FQNEAQ come from the germline V gene. There are 15 residues in the CDR3. The CDR3 here is CASSLQGMNTGELFF. The CDR3 DNA sequence: TGTGCCAGCAGCTTACAGGGCATGAACACCGGGGAGCTGTTTTTT.

The chain employs TRBV28 and TRBJ2-7; a weak D match, TRBD1 (5 bases). Trimming left V 6 bases short and J 4 bases short, with 13 bases between. This CDR3 comprises 13 residues. Germline CDR1 and CDR2: MDHEN and SYDVKM. The CDR3 protein is CASSLDNLYEQYF. The CDR3, as DNA: TGTGCCAGCAGCCTGGACAACCTGTACGAGCAGTACTTC.

The gene calls are TRBV7-9 and TRBJ2-7, with TRBD1 identical over 7 bases. There are 13 residues in the CDR3. Germline-derived CDR1 and CDR2 are SEHNR and FQNEAQ (reference sequence). J was trimmed by 5 bases and V by 3 bases; bases with no gene match: 4. The CDR3 loop reads CASSFTGVHEQYF. CDR3 DNA: TGTGCCAGCAGCTTTACAGGGGTACACGAGCAGTACTTC.

The rearrangement uses TRBV28 and TRBJ1-4; 8 bases match TRBD1. This CDR3 region has 16 residues. Germline V lookup: CDR1 MDHEN, CDR2 SYDVKM. Trimming at V came to 3 bases and at J to 6 bases, leaving 9 bases not matched to a gene. CDR3 amino acids: CASSFYLQGAYEKLFF. The CDR3 nucleotides read TGTGCCAGCAGTTTCTACCTCCAGGGGGCGTATGAAAAACTGTTTTTT. The entire variable domain, with the rest obtained from reference TRBV28 and TRBJ1-4, is as follows: DVKVTQSSRYLVKRTGEKVFLECVQDMDHENMFWYRQDPGLGLRLIYFSYDVKMKEKGDIPEGYSVSREKKERFSLILESASTNQTSMYLCASSFYLQGAYEKLFFGSGTQLSVL.

The rearrangement links TRBV7-6 to TRBJ2-2; D unresolved. Between the trimmed V and J ends, which lost 4 bases and 10 bases, there was a span of 16 bases. The germline V gene has CDR1 SGHVS and CDR2 FNYEAQ. CDR3 size: 14 residues. The CDR3 protein is CASSSNPSTVELFF. CDR3 nucleotides: TGTGCCAGCAGCTCCAATCCATCGACGGTGGAGCTGTTTTTT. The full variable domain, its missing parts supplied by reference TRBV7-6 and TRBJ2-2, is GAGVSQSPRYKVTKRGQDVALRCDPISGHVSLYWYRQALGQGPEFLTYFNYEAQQDKSGLPNDRFSAERPEGSISTLTIQRTEQRDSAMYRCASSSNPSTVELFFGEGSRLTVL.

This sequence joins TRBV27 and TRBJ2-3, with a possible D match to TRBD1 (6 bases). V lost 3 bases and J lost 2, with 9 bases in between. Germline assignment: CDR1 MNHEY and CDR2 SMNVEV (reference sequence). This CDR3 is built from 14 residues. The CDR3 here is CASSFAGATDTQYF. The CDR3 bases are TGTGCCAGCAGTTTCGCAGGGGCCACAGATACGCAGTATTTT.

The gene calls are TRBV9 and TRBJ1-6, with 10 bases fitting TRBD1. V lost 0 bases to trimming and J lost 8 bases; unmatched junction nucleotides: 20. Germline CDR1 and CDR2: SGDLS and YYNGEE. The CDR3 extends over 21 amino acids. CDR3 DNA: TGTGCCAGCAGCGTAGAGGAATATGGACAGGGGGACATGTCTGCAGATTCACCCCTCCACTTT. Its translation: CASSVEEYGQGDMSADSPLHF. The whole variable domain, filled in from reference TRBV9 and TRBJ1-6, reads DSGVTQTPKHLITATGQRVTLRCSPRSGDLSVYWYQQSLDQGLQFLIQYYNGEERAKGNILERFSAQQFPDLHSELNLSSLELGDSALYFCASSVEEYGQGDMSADSPLHFGNGTRLTVT.

V gene TRBV7-9 combines with J gene TRBJ2-5; tentatively, D is TRBD1 or TRBD2 (5 bases each). V was clipped by 0 bases and J by 4 bases, with 18 bases between them. From germline, CDR1 is SEHNR and CDR2 FQNEAQ (reference sequence). This CDR3 is 17 amino acids long. The CDR3 spells CASSLAGEGWVRETQYF. CDR3 in DNA: TGTGCCAGCAGCTTAGCGGGGGAAGGTTGGGTCAGAGAGACCCAGTACTTC. Full variable domain (rest looked up from reference TRBV7-9 and TRBJ2-5): DTGVSQNPRHKITKRGQNVTFRCDPISEHNRLYWYRQTLGQGPEFLTYFQNEAQLEKSRLLSDRFSAERPKGSFSTLEIQRTEQGDSAMYLCASSLAGEGWVRETQYFGPGTRLLVL.